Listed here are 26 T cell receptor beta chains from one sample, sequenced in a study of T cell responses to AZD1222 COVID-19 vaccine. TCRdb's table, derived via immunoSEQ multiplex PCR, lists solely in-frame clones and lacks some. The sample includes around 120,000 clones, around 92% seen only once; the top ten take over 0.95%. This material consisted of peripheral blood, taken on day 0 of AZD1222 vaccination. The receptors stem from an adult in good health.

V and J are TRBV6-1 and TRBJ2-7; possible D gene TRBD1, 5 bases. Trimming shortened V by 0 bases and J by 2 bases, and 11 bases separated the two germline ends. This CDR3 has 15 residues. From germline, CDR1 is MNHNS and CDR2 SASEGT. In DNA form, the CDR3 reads TGTGCCAGCAGTGAAGCATACAGGTGGACCTACGAGCAGTACTTC. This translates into CASSEAYRWTYEQYF.

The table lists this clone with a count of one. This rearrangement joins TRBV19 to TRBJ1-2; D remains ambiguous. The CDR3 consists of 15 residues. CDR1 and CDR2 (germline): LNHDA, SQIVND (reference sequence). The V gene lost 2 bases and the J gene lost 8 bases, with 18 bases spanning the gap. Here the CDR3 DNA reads TGTGCCAGTAGTATACAAGTCGGAGACTGGGGAGGCTACACCTTC. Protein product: CASSIQVGDWGGYTF.

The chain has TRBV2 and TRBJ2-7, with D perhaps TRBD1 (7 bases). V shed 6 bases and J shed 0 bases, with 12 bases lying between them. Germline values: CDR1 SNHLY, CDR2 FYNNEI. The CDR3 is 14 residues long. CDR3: CASRGQTSSYEQYF. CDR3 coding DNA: TGTGCCAGCAGGGGACAGACTAGCTCCTACGAGCAGTACTTC.

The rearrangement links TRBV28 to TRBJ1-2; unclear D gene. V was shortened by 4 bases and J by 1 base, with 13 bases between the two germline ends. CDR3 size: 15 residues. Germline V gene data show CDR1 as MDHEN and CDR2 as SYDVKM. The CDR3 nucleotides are TGTGCCAGCAGTTCCCACCCTCAGAGTAACTATGGCTACACCTTC. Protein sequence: CASSSHPQSNYGYTF.

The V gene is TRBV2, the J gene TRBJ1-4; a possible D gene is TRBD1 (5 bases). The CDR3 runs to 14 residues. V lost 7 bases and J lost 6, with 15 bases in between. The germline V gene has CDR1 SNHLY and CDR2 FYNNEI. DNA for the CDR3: TGTGCCAGCAAAGAAGAGACAGTCGATGAAAAACTGTTTTTT. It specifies CASKEETVDEKLFF.

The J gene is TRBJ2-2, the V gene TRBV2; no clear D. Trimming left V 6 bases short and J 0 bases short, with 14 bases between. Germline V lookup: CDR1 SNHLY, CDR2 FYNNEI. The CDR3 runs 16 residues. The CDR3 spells CASRILKHANTGELFF. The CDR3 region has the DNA TGTGCCAGCAGAATCCTCAAACACGCGAACACCGGGGAGCTGTTTTTT. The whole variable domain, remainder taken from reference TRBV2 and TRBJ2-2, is EPEVTQTPSHQVTQMGQEVILRCVPISNHLYFYWYRQILGQKVEFLVSFYNNEISEKSEIFDDQFSVERPDGSNFTLKIRSTKLEDSAMYFCASRILKHANTGELFFGEGSRLTVL.

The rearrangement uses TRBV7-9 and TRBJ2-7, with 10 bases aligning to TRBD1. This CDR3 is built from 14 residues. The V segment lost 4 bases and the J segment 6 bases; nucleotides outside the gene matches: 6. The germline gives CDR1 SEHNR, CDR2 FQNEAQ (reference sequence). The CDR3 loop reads CASSSGTGEGEQYF. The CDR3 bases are TGTGCCAGCAGCTCGGGGACAGGGGAAGGCGAGCAGTACTTC.

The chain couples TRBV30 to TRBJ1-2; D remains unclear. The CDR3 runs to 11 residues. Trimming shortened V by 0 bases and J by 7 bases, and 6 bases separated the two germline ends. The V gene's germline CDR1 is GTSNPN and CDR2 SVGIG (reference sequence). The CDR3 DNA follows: TGTGCCTGGAGTGTACTCTCTGGCTACACCTTC. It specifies CAWSVLSGYTF.

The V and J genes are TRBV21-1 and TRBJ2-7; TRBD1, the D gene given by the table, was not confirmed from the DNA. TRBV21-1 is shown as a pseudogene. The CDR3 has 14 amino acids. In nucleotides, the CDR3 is TGTGCCAGCAGCATGAGGGACAGGGGTTTCGAGCAGTACTTC. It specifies CASSMRDRGFEQYF.

Here the CDR3 DNA reads TGTGCCAGCAACCGACAGGCGGGTACTGAAGCTTTCTTT. It yields the protein CASNRQAGTEAFF. This chain joins TRBV6-5 and TRBJ1-1, with D possibly being TRBD1 (6 bases). Trimming removed 7 bases from V and 5 bases from J, with 14 bases in between. CDR1 is MNHEY and CDR2 is SVGAGI in the germline V gene. The length of the CDR3 is 13 residues.

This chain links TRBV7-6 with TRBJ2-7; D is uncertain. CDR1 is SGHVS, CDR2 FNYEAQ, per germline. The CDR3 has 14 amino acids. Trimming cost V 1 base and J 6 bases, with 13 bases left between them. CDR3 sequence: CASSLDIYPGEQYF. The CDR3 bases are TGTGCCAGCAGCTTAGACATCTACCCGGGCGAGCAGTACTTC.

The CDR3 region is CASSLTGTGGDEQYF. CDR3 coding DNA: TGTGCCAGCAGTCTCACCGGGACAGGGGGGGACGAGCAGTACTTC. The chain employs TRBV6-5 and TRBJ2-7, with 11 positions matching TRBD1. Germline V lookup: CDR1 MNHEY, CDR2 SVGAGI. The length of the CDR3 is 15 residues. J gave up 5 bases and V 5 bases, and 8 bases lay outside the gene matches.

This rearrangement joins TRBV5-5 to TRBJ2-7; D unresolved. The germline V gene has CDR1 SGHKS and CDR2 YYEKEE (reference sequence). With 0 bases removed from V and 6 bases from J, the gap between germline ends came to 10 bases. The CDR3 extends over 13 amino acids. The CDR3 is CASSLAVKGEQYF. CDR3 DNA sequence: TGTGCCAGCAGCTTGGCAGTCAAAGGCGAGCAGTACTTC.

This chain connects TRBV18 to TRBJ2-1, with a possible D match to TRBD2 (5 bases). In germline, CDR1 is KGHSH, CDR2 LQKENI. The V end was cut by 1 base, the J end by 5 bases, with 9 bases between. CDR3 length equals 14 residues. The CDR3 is CASSPLLRDNEQFF. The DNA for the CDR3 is TGTGCCAGCTCACCACTTTTGCGGGACAATGAGCAGTTCTTC.

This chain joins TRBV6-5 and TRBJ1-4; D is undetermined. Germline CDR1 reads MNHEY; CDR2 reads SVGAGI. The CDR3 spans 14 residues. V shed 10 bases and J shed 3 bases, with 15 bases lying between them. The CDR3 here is CAISAYSPNEKLFF. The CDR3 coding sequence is TGTGCCATCTCAGCGTACAGCCCTAATGAAAAACTGTTTTTT.

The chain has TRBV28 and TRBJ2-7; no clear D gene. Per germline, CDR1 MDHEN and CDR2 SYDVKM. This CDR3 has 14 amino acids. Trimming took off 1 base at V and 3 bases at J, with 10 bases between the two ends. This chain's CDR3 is CASSLSQSNYEQYF. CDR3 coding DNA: TGTGCCAGCAGTTTATCTCAATCCAACTACGAGCAGTACTTC.

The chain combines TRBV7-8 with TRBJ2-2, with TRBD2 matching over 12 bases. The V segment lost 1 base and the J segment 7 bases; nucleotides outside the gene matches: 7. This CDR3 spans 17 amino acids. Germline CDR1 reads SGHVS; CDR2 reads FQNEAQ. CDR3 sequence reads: CASSLGVLAGGDGELFF. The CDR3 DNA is TGTGCCAGCAGCTTAGGAGTGCTAGCGGGAGGGGACGGGGAGCTGTTTTTT. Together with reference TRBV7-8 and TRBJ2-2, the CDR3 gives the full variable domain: GAGVSQSPRYKVAKRGQDVALRCDPISGHVSLFWYQQALGQGPEFLTYFQNEAQLDKSGLPSDRFFAERPEGSVSTLKIQRTQQEDSAVYLCASSLGVLAGGDGELFFGEGSRLTVL.

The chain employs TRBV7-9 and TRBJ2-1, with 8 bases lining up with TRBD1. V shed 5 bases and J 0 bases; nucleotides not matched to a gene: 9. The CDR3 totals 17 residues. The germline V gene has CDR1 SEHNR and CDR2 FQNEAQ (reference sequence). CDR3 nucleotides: TGTGCCAGCAGCCCGCCGACAGGGGCGATCTCCTACAATGAGCAGTTCTTC. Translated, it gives CASSPPTGAISYNEQFF.

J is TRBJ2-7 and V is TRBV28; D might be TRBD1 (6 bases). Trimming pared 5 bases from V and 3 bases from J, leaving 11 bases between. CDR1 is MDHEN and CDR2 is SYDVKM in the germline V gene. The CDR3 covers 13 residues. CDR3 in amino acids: CASSLPDSYEQYF. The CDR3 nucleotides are TGTGCCAGCAGTCTCCCGGACAGCTACGAGCAGTACTTC.

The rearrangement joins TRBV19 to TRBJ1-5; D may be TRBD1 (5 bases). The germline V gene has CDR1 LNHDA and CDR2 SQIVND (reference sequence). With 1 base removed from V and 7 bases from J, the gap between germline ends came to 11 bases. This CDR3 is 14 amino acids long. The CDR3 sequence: CASSIVAGSQPQHF. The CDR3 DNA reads TGTGCCAGTAGTATAGTGGCAGGGTCCCAGCCCCAGCATTTT.

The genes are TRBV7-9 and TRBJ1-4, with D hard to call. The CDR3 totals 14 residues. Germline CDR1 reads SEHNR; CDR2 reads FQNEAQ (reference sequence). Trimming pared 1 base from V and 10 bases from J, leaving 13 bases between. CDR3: CASSLGEGGGKLFF. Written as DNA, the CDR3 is TGTGCCAGCAGCTTAGGGGAGGGCGGAGGAAAACTGTTTTTT.

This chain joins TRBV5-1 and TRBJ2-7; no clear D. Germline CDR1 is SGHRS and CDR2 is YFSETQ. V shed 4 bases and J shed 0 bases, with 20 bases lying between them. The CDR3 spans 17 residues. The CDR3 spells CASSPFSSLKFSYEQYF. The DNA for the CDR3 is TGCGCCAGCAGCCCATTTTCCTCCCTCAAATTCTCCTACGAGCAGTACTTC.

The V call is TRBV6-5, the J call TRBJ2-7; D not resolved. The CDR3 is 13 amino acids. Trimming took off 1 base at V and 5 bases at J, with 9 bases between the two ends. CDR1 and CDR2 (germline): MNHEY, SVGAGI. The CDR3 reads CASSYFGEDEQYF. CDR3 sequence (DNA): TGTGCCAGCAGTTACTTCGGTGAAGACGAGCAGTACTTC.

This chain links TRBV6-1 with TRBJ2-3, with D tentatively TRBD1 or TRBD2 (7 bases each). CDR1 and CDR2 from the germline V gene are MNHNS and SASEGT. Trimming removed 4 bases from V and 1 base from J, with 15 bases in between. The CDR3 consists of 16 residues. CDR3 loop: CASSALTGRGTDTQYF. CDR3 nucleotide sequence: TGTGCCAGCAGTGCCCTGACAGGGAGGGGCACAGATACGCAGTATTTT.

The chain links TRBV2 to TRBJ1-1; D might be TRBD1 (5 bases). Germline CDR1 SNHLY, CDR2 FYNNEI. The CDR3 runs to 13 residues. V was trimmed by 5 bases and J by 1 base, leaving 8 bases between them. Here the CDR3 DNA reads TGTGCCAGCAGTTGGGACCCGAACACTGAAGCTTTCTTT. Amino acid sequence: CASSWDPNTEAFF.

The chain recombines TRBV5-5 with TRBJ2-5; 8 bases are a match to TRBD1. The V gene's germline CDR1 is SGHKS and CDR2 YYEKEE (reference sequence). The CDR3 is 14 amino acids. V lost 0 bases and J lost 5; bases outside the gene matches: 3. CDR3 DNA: TGTGCCAGCAGCTTGGCACACAGGGGGGAGACCCAGTACTTC. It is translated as CASSLAHRGETQYF.